These 14 T cell receptor beta chains share one sample of origin, sequenced in a study of vaccination and CD4 T cells after COVID-19. Treatment noted: roughly 10-day PBMC culture with coronavirus spike peptide pools or control peptides (ViraFEST assay). Ahead of the COVID-19 pandemic (2011-2018), the CD4+ T cells of the unexposed donor were collected. Antigens of these TCRs are unknown. The Oncomine TCR Beta short-read assay was applied to DNA of cultured CD4+ T cells. Via MiXCR, TCRdb re-called the PCR reads, giving one row per CDR3 protein. The sample lists some 8,900 distinct CDR3 sequences; 45% were seen once. Sequencing was carried out using CD4+ T cells from blood, cultured in vitro. Source of these receptors: a human donor in good health.

The chain joins TRBV19 to TRBJ1-5; 9 bases align to TRBD1. V gave up 4 bases and J gave up 5 bases; unmatched junction bases: 15. This CDR3 spans 18 amino acids. Germline CDR1 reads LNHDA; CDR2 reads SQIVND (reference sequence). Here the CDR3 DNA reads TGTGCCAGTAGTACTTCCCCACAACAGGGGGCGCGGTATCAGCCCCAGCATTTT. Its protein product is CASSTSPQQGARYQPQHF.

The J gene is TRBJ2-1, the V gene TRBV11-2; the D is unclear. CDR1 and CDR2 from the germline V gene are SGHAT and FQNNGV. CDR3 length equals 13 residues. V shed 1 base and J shed 6 bases, with 7 bases lying between them. CDR3 loop: CASSLARTNEQFF. As DNA, the CDR3 is TGTGCCAGCAGCTTAGCTCGAACCAATGAGCAGTTCTTC. The whole variable domain, filled in from reference TRBV11-2 and TRBJ2-1, reads EAGVAQSPRYKIIEKRQSVAFWCNPISGHATLYWYQQILGQGPKLLIQFQNNGVVDDSQLPKDRFSAERLKGVDSTLKIQPAKLEDSAVYLCASSLARTNEQFFGPGTRLTVL.

A few counts support this clonotype. The V and J genes are TRBV11-2 and TRBJ1-1; 7 nucleotides line up with TRBD1. CDR1 and CDR2 from the germline V gene are SGHAT and FQNNGV. V trimming: 5 bases; J trimming: 4 bases; junction bases outside the gene matches: 7. CDR3 size: 14 residues. As DNA, the CDR3 is TGTGCCAGCAGCGCCAGGGGGGGGGGCACTGAAGCTTTCTTT. It codes for CASSARGGGTEAFF.

The chain combines TRBV6-2 or TRBV6-3 with TRBJ2-6; D unresolved. Germline loops: CDR1 MNHEY, CDR2 SVGEGT. This CDR3 has 15 amino acids. Trimming took 7 bases from V and 2 from J, leaving 12 bases between them. Here the CDR3 reads CASTPAGPGANVLTF. The CDR3 nucleotides are TGTGCCAGCACCCCAGCCGGTCCTGGGGCCAACGTCCTGACTTTC.

This clonotype turned up a few times. The chain has TRBV20-1 and TRBJ2-1; weak D call: TRBD1 (7 bases). Germline V gives CDR1 DFQATT, CDR2 SNEGSKA (reference sequence). The CDR3 is 16 amino acids. V was cut by 6 bases and J by 0 bases, with 18 bases left in between. The CDR3 DNA reads TGCAGTGCCAGGAAGGGGGCGGGGAGCTCCTACAATGAGCAGTTCTTC. Protein sequence: CSARKGAGSSYNEQFF.

The rearrangement joins TRBV6-1 to TRBJ1-5; tentatively, D is TRBD1 (6 bases). V lost 8 bases and J lost 7, with 18 bases in between. Germline V gives CDR1 MNHNS, CDR2 SASEGT. This CDR3 has 14 amino acids. As DNA, the CDR3 is TGTGCCAGCGGAAAAACAGGGTTCGGCCAGCCCCAGCATTTT. Protein sequence: CASGKTGFGQPQHF.

This clonotype has just a few counts. The rearrangement joins TRBV7-2 to TRBJ1-2; D may be TRBD1 (5 bases). Germline CDR1 and CDR2: SGHTA and FQGNSA. There are 17 residues in the CDR3. With 4 bases removed from V and 0 bases from J, the gap between germline ends came to 18 bases. CDR3 coding DNA: TGTGCCAGCAGCTCCGAACCCCGTGGGGGGTCTAACTATGGCTACACCTTC. It translates to CASSSEPRGGSNYGYTF.

The V gene is TRBV12-3 or TRBV12-4, the J gene TRBJ1-1; tentatively, D is TRBD1 (6 bases). This CDR3 is built from 15 residues. Trimming pared 4 bases from V and 1 base from J, leaving 13 bases between. The CDR3: CASSSQGRGNTEAFF. In DNA form, the CDR3 reads TGTGCCAGCAGTTCACAGGGCAGGGGGAACACTGAAGCTTTCTTT.

This clonotype came up a few times. The chain joins TRBV7-9 to TRBJ2-7; D unclear. The CDR3 loop spans 14 amino acids. The germline V and J ends were trimmed by 4 bases and 2 bases, with 12 bases remaining between them. Germline V gene sequence: CDR1 SEHNR, CDR2 FQNEAQ (reference sequence). The CDR3 DNA reads as TGTGCCAGCAGCTCCTCTGGCAGCCCCTACGAGCAGTACTTC. Translating gives CASSSSGSPYEQYF.

Concerning this clonotype: At one of its ends the junction is not consistent with the germline gene, which may arise from a read error. The V and J genes are TRBV6-5 and TRBJ1-6; perhaps TRBD1 as D (5 bases). This CDR3 has 15 amino acids. Germline V lookup: CDR1 MNHEY, CDR2 SVGAGI. CDR3 coding DNA: TGTGCCAGCTGTTACCGGGCGTGGGGGAATTCACCCCTCCACTTT. The encoded protein is CASCYRAWGNSPLHF.

This clonotype was seen more than once but under ten times. The chain has TRBV4-3 and TRBJ1-2; no clear D gene. The CDR3 is made up of 15 amino acids. CDR1 is LGHNA, CDR2 YSLEER, per germline. Trimming took 4 bases from V and 1 from J, leaving 13 bases between them. CDR3 coding DNA: TGCGCCAGCAGCCTTCACCTGGGCGATAACTATGGCTACACCTTC. The encoded protein is CASSLHLGDNYGYTF.

The chain carries TRBV28 and TRBJ1-1; D ambiguous. This CDR3 has 12 amino acids. Trimming left V 2 bases short and J 8 bases short, with 9 bases between. The V gene's germline CDR1 is MDHEN and CDR2 SYDVKM. The CDR3, as DNA: TGTGCCAGCAGTTTAGTAATCGGCGAAGCTTTCTTT. Translating it yields CASSLVIGEAFF.

The V and J genes are TRBV12-3 or TRBV12-4 and TRBJ1-2; D is uncertain. V was trimmed by 5 bases and J by 2 bases, leaving 9 bases between them. CDR3 length equals 13 residues. The CDR3 DNA sequence: TGTGCCAGCAGTCCTAACGGGAACTATGGCTACACCTTC. It specifies CASSPNGNYGYTF.

The rearrangement uses TRBV5-1 and TRBJ1-1; D is unresolved. Trimming removed 1 base at V and 4 bases at J, with 11 bases between. CDR1 and CDR2 from the germline V gene are SGHRS and YFSETQ. This CDR3 region has 14 residues. CDR3 DNA sequence: TGCGCCAGCAGCTTGAGCGGGCAGCCCACTGAAGCTTTCTTT. It is translated as CASSLSGQPTEAFF.